This TCR beta chain was identified in a study of cytomegalovirus exposure and HLA in healthy donors. Study observations and caveats: Cytomegalovirus status, reportedly, was diagnosed with high specificity and sensitivity by the classifier. A later analysis linked a missense variant in DCLRE1C to the trimming of TCR beta V and J genes.

The PCR was carried out with 60 Vbeta primers and 13 Jbeta primers. Profiling relied on immunoSEQ multiplex PCR, and the TCRdb table lists in-frame clones only, not all of them. The table shows 75,000 to 80,000 clones, with about 76% occurring only once. Concerning this clone itself: The antigen is unknown.

Germline CDR1 and CDR2: MNHEY and SMNVEV (reference sequence). V lost 6 bases, J lost 5 bases, and 11 bases stayed unmatched. The CDR3 spans 15 residues. The clonotype originates from a male donor in good health and CMV-seropositive. V usage is TRBV27 and J usage is TRBJ2-5, with 8 bases aligning to TRBD2. Source material: PBMCs. The CDR3 region is CASSRSATSEETQYF. In DNA form, the CDR3 reads TGTGCCAGCAGCCGATCCGCGACTAGCGAGGAGACCCAGTACTTC.